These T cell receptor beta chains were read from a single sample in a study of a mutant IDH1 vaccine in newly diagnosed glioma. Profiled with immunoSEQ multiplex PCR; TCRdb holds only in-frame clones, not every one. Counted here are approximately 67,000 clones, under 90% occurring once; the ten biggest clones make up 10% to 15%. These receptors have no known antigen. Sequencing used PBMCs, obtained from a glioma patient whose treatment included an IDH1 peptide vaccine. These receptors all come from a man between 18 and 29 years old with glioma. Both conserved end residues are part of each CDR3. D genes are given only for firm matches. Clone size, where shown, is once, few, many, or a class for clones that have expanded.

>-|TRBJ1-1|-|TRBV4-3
CASSQEGDFNTEAFF
TGCGCCAGCAGCCAAGAAGGCGACTTCAACACTGAAGCTTTCTTT
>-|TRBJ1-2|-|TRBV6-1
CASTLNRYFYGYTF
TGTGCCAGCACCCTGAACAGGTATTTCTATGGCTACACCTTC
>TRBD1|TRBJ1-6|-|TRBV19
CASSVSGRGHHNSPLHF
TGTGCCAGTAGTGTAAGCGGCAGGGGGCATCATAATTCACCCCTCCACTTT
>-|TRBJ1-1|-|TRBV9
CASSVAYGGRNTEAFF
TGTGCCAGCAGCGTAGCTTATGGGGGGCGCAACACTGAAGCTTTCTTT
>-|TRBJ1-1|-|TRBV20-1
CSAVRVDAFF
TGCAGTGCTGTCAGGGTGGACGCTTTCTTT
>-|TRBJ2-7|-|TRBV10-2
CASSAPGTGHYEQYF
TGCGCCAGCAGTGCCCCCGGGACTGGCCACTACGAGCAGTACTTC
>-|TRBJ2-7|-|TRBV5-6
CASSLAGADEQYF
TGTGCCAGCAGCTTGGCCGGGGCCGACGAGCAGTACTTC
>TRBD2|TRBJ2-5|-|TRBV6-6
CASTKAGGHQTQYF
TGTGCCAGCACGAAAGCGGGGGGGCACCAGACCCAGTACTTC
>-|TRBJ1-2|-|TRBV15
CATSRAPAGPDYGYTF
TGTGCCACCAGCAGAGCCCCGGCAGGGCCCGACTATGGCTACACCTTC
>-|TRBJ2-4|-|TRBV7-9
CASSFVGGAGRWAKNIQYF
TGTGCCAGCAGCTTCGTGGGGGGCGCCGGAAGGTGGGCCAAAAACATTCAGTACTTC
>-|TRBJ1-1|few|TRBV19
CASSINSWNTEAFF
TGTGCCAGTAGTATAAATAGCTGGAACACTGAAGCTTTCTTT
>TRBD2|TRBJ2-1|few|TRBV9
CASSVESGDYNEQFF
TGTGCCAGCAGCGTAGAGAGCGGGGACTACAATGAGCAGTTCTTC
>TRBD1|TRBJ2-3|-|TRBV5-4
CASSFNRGASTDTQYF
TGTGCCAGCAGCTTCAACAGGGGGGCTAGCACAGATACGCAGTATTTT
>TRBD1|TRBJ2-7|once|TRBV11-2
CASSLNPGTGGYEQYF
TGTGCCAGCAGCTTAAACCCCGGGACAGGGGGCTACGAGCAGTACTTC
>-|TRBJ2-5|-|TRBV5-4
CASSAREQETQYF
TGTGCCAGCAGCGCCAGGGAGCAAGAGACCCAGTACTTC
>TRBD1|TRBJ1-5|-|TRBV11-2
CASSLAQGSNQPQHF
TGTGCCAGCAGCCTCGCACAGGGGAGCAATCAGCCCCAGCATTTT
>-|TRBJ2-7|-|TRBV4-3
CASSQETGSSYEQYF
TGCGCCAGCAGCCAAGAGACCGGTTCCTCCTACGAGCAGTACTTC
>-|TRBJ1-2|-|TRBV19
CASSIREGTGGGYTF
TGTGCCAGTAGTATCCGCGAGGGAACTGGTGGTGGCTACACCTTC
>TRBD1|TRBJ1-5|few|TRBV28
CASTLTGGSNQPQHF
TGTGCCAGCACCCTTACAGGGGGTAGCAATCAGCCCCAGCATTTT
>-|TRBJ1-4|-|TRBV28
CASIETGRRGKLFF
TGTGCCAGCATAGAGACAGGCCGGCGGGGAAAACTGTTTTTT
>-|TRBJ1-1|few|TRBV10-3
CAIRGVRTEAFF
TGTGCCATCAGGGGGGTACGCACTGAAGCTTTCTTT
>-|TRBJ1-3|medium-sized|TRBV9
CASSVEGSPGNTIYF
TGTGCCAGCAGCGTAGAGGGCAGCCCTGGAAACACCATATATTTT
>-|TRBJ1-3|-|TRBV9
CASSVVTSGNTIYF
TGTGCCAGCAGCGTAGTAACATCTGGAAACACCATATATTTT
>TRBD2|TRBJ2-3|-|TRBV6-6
CASSYSRGRSTDTQYF
TGTGCCAGCAGTTACTCGCGGGGGAGGAGTACAGATACGCAGTATTTT
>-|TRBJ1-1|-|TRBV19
CASSIWVNTEAFF
TGTGCCAGTAGTATATGGGTGAACACTGAAGCTTTCTTT
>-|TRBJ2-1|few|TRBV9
CASSPWGATSSYNEQFF
TGTGCCAGCAGCCCGTGGGGGGCGACTAGCTCCTACAATGAGCAGTTCTTC
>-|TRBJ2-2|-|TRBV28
CASSFGGVVNTGELFF
TGTGCCAGCAGTTTTGGGGGAGTGGTAAACACCGGGGAGCTGTTTTTT
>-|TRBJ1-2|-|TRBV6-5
CASSYPPGHTF
TGTGCCAGCAGCTACCCCCCCGGGCACACCTTC
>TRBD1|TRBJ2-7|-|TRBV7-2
CASSLYGTASSYEQYF
TGTGCCAGCAGCTTATACGGGACAGCTAGCTCCTACGAGCAGTACTTC
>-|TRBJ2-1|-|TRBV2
CASSERAAGTRNEEFF
TGTGCCAGCAGTGAAAGGGCAGCCGGGACACGCAATGAGGAGTTCTTC
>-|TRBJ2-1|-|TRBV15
CATSEHYNEQFF
TGTGCCACCAGCGAACATTACAATGAGCAGTTCTTC
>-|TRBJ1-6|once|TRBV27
CASSSTLHF
TGTGCCAGCAGTTCCACCCTCCACTTT
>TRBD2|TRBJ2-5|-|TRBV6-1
CASSVGTSGSKTQYF
TGTGCCAGCAGTGTCGGGACTAGCGGGAGTAAGACCCAGTACTTC
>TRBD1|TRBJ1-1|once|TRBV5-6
CASSSGQGVRRNTEAFF
TGTGCCAGCAGTTCGGGACAGGGGGTGAGAAGGAACACTGAAGCTTTCTTT
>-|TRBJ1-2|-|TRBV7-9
CASSLGYRNYGYTF
TGTGCCAGCAGCTTAGGATACAGGAACTATGGCTACACCTTC
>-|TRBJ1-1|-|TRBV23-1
CASSLSHSQYGDTEAFF
TGCGCCAGCAGTCTTAGTCACTCACAGTACGGGGACACTGAAGCTTTCTTT
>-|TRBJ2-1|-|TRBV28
CASSFRGNEQFF
TGTGCCAGCAGTTTTAGGGGAAATGAGCAGTTCTTC
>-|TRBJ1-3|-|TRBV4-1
CASSQEGNTIYF
TGCGCCAGCAGCCAAGAAGGAAACACCATATATTTT
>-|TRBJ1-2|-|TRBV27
CASSPTGWGYGYTF
TGTGCCAGCAGTCCAACAGGGTGGGGTTACGGCTACACCTTC
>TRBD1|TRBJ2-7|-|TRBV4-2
CASSQPGGQAQGGEQYF
TGTGCCAGCAGCCAACCTGGGGGACAGGCCCAAGGGGGAGAGCAGTACTTC
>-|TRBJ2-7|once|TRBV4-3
CASSRDSGTASYEQYF
TGCGCCAGCAGCCGAGACTCCGGGACGGCCTCCTACGAGCAGTACTTC
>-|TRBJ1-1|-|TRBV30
CAWSVRRRNTEAFF
TGTGCCTGGAGTGTAAGGCGCAGGAACACTGAAGCTTTCTTT